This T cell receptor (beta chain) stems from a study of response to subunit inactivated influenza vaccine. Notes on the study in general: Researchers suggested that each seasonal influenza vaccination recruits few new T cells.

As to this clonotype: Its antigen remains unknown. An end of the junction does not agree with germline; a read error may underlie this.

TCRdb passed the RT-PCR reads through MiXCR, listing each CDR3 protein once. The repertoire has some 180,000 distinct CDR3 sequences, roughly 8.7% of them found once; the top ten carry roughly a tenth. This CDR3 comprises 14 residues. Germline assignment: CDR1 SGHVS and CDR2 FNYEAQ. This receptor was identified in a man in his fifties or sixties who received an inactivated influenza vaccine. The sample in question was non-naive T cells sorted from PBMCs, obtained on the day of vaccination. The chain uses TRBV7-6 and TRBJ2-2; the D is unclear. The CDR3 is CGSSFYRPTGELFF. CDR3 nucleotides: TGTGGCAGCAGCTTCTATCGCCCGACCGGGGAGCTGTTTTTT.